Detailed here is one TCR beta chain. In building TCR beta libraries, iRepertoire HTBI primers were used together with Arm-PCR of CDR3 regions. TCRdb independently ran MiXCR on the multiplex PCR reads; one entry per CDR3 protein. The table shows around 250,000 distinct CDR3 sequences, with under 20% occurring only once. The sample is drawn from a study of regulatory T cells in long-lasting Graves disease. Time point: newly diagnosed GD, antithyroid drugs for less than 3 months. Extracted PBMC RNA gave rise to the TCR library. Germline V gives CDR1 SGHAT, CDR2 FQNNGV. This CDR3 has 15 residues. The J segment lost 5 bases and the V segment lost 3 bases, leaving 7 bases of the junction unmatched. These data were also filed under a second study, of T cells in Graves' hyperthyroidism and ophthalmopathy.

This sequence originates from a woman younger than 45 with Graves disease. The chain couples TRBV11-2 to TRBJ1-5; 7 nucleotides match TRBD1. This specimen consisted of peripheral blood mononuclear cells (PBMCs), obtained at new diagnosis, from a patient treated with antithyroid drugs. CDR3 sequence reads: CASSLTGTTDQPQHF. DNA for the CDR3: TGTGCCAGCAGCTTGACAGGGACAACCGATCAGCCCCAGCATTTT.